The source of this T cell receptor beta chain is a study of T cells in Graves' hyperthyroidism and ophthalmopathy. As for this clonotype: Its antigen is still unknown.

Newly diagnosed hyperthyroidism patients aged 18 to 65 years had disease lasting under 2 months. Exclusion followed for patients with uncontrolled infection, other autoimmune disease, pregnancy or lactation. Between the trimmed V and J ends, which lost 3 bases and 7 bases, there was a span of 12 bases. There are 13 residues in the CDR3. Germline V gene data show CDR1 as LNHNV and CDR2 as YYDKDF (reference sequence). Study conclusions and caveats: Blood held most thyroid clonotypes expanded above 0.001 frequency. Ophthalmopathy could be told apart from stable hyperthyroidism with a 13 V-J model.

Amplification of TCR beta CDR3 regions used RNA as the template. A set of HTBI primers served as the primers for a first-round RT-PCR of the TCR CDR3. A single record per CDR3 protein comes from TCRdb applying MiXCR to the multiplex PCR reads. The sample gives some 600,000 distinct CDR3 sequences, 46% of which show up once; 8.2% is in the top ten. The receptor's source is a woman aged 18-29 years with Graves' hyperthyroidism. The specimen sequenced was peripheral blood or thyroid tissue (not recorded which). J is TRBJ1-1 and V is TRBV15; no clear D. As DNA, the CDR3 is TGTGCCACCAGCAGCTCTGTCAGCCTTGAAGCTTTCTTT. It translates to CATSSSVSLEAFF.